Here is one T cell receptor beta chain with its context. This CDR3 is 11 amino acids long. V was cut by 0 bases and J by 14 bases, with 9 bases left in between. These data are taken from a study of CD4 T cells in relation to SARS-CoV-2 and coronaviruses. Profiling relied on immunoSEQ multiplex PCR, and the TCRdb table lists in-frame clones only, not all of them. The sample includes some 40,000 clones, 70% to 90% of them seen just once. The material sequenced was memory CD4+ T cells from PBMCs. The chain is built from TRBV5-3 and TRBJ2-1; maybe TRBD2 (6 bases). TRBV5-3 is designated an ORF whose function remains uncertain. This receptor was taken from an adult with COVID-19. CDR3 sequence reads: CARSLGGKEFF. Written as DNA, the CDR3 is TGTGCCAGAAGCTTGGGCGGGAAAGAGTTCTTC.